This TCR beta chain was captured in a study of shared clonotypes between healthy human individuals. V lost 3 bases and J lost 5, with 16 bases in between. The CDR3 totals 14 residues. Germline values: CDR1 SQVTM, CDR2 ANQGSEA. The repertoire was sequenced with immunoSEQ multiplex PCR; TCRdb's copy has only in-frame clones and lacks some. The sample lists some 1,100,000 clones; 75% to 85% were seen once. This receptor was identified in a man aged 18 to 30 in good health. Some clones in this sample may be carry-over from other donors' samples. Material: memory CD4+ T cells from PBMCs. Subset described: CD45RA-negative fraction. The V and J genes are TRBV29-1 and TRBJ2-5; tentatively, D is TRBD2 (6 bases). The CDR3 nucleotides read TGCAGCGTTGACTATGGCGGGATCAAGGAGACCCAGTACTTC. It encodes CSVDYGGIKETQYF.